This entry concerns a single T cell receptor beta chain. No antigen is known for it. Using immunoSEQ multiplex PCR, the repertoire was profiled, and TCRdb retains in-frame clones only, with some absent. The sample shows more than 2 million clones, 85% to 95% of them seen only once. This sample was included in a study of shared clonotypes between healthy human individuals. Study outcomes and limitations: About 5% of naive CD4 clonotypes were shared across a few donors. Richness estimates generally favored naive over memory subsets.

The sequence was obtained from a man between 18 and 35 years old in good health. Sequenced material: naive CD4+ T cells sorted from blood. Subset in this sample: CD45RA+ positively selected.

The CDR3 sequence: CAWSRDTPINNSPLHF. CDR3 bases: TGTGCCTGGAGTCGGGACACTCCTATCAATAATTCACCCCTCCACTTT. The chain links TRBV30 to TRBJ1-6; possibly TRBD1 for D (6 bases). CDR3 size: 16 residues. From germline, CDR1 is GTSNPN and CDR2 SVGIG (reference sequence). Trimming removed 2 bases from V and 5 bases from J, with 16 bases in between.